Presented here are 21 T cell receptor beta chains from one specimen sequenced in a study of identical twins. TCRdb processed the 5' RACE reads anew with MiXCR; each CDR3 protein has one entry. The sample gives 450,000 or so distinct CDR3 sequences, roughly an eighth of which show up once; approximately 0.9% is in the top ten. These data also featured in a second study, about yellow fever vaccine responses in identical twins.

The sample was CD4+ T cells sorted from blood. The receptors stem from a woman younger than 35 in good health.

This rearrangement joins TRBV6-1 to TRBJ1-5, with D perhaps TRBD1 (6 bases). CDR3 length: 13 residues. V was shortened by 1 base and J by 7 bases, with 8 bases between the two germline ends. Per germline, CDR1 MNHNS and CDR2 SASEGT. The CDR3 spells CASSEGGTQPQHF. In DNA form, the CDR3 reads TGTGCCAGCAGTGAAGGTGGGACACAGCCCCAGCATTTT.

The V call is TRBV7-9, the J call TRBJ1-1; no definite D call. Germline lookup yields CDR1 SEHNR and CDR2 FQNEAQ (reference sequence). Between the trimmed V and J ends, which lost 1 base and 6 bases, there was a span of 9 bases. CDR3 length: 13 amino acids. The CDR3, as DNA: TGTGCCAGCAGCTTAGGTTTGGGAGCTGAAGCTTTCTTT. Amino acids: CASSLGLGAEAFF. Full variable domain (missing parts from reference TRBV7-9 and TRBJ1-1): DTGVSQNPRHKITKRGQNVTFRCDPISEHNRLYWYRQTLGQGPEFLTYFQNEAQLEKSRLLSDRFSAERPKGSFSTLEIQRTEQGDSAMYLCASSLGLGAEAFFGQGTRLTVV.

V is TRBV3-1 and J is TRBJ2-5, with a possible D match to TRBD2 (6 bases). The V end lost 0 bases, the J end lost 4 bases, and 12 bases lay between the germline ends. CDR3 length: 15 residues. Germline-derived CDR1 and CDR2 are LGHDT and YNNKEL (reference sequence). CDR3 bases: TGTGCCAGCAGCCAAGATTGGCGGGGACGAGAGACCCAGTACTTC. It encodes CASSQDWRGRETQYF.

This clonotype was counted only a few times. This chain uses TRBV15 with TRBJ2-3, with 7 bases identical to TRBD2. The germline CDR1 and CDR2 sequences are LNHNV and YYDKDF (reference sequence). The length of the CDR3 is 15 residues. Losses at the gene ends were 5 bases for V and 0 bases for J; bases not matched to a gene: 5. This chain's CDR3 is CATSLTSKSTDTQYF. The CDR3 bases are TGTGCCACCAGCCTGACTAGCAAGAGCACAGATACGCAGTATTTT.

This sequence joins TRBV18 and TRBJ1-1, with 8 bases aligning to TRBD1. This CDR3 contains 16 residues. V lost 1 base to trimming and J lost 3 bases; unmatched junction nucleotides: 7. The V gene's germline CDR1 is KGHSH and CDR2 LQKENI. In DNA form, the CDR3 reads TGTGCCAGCTCACCACTTCCAGGGGGCGTAGACACTGAAGCTTTCTTT. Translated, it gives CASSPLPGGVDTEAFF.

This clonotype has only a few counts. The chain is built from TRBV7-8 and TRBJ2-7; the D is unclear. The CDR3 is 13 residues long. V was trimmed by 2 bases and J by 3 bases, leaving 8 bases between them. Germline V gene sequence: CDR1 SGHVS, CDR2 FQNEAQ. CDR3 in amino acids: CASSLIENYEQYF. The DNA for the CDR3 is TGTGCCAGCAGCTTAATCGAAAACTACGAGCAGTACTTC.

This chain uses TRBV6-4 with TRBJ1-3, with D maybe TRBD1 (5 bases). The CDR3 contains 17 residues. CDR1 is MRHNA, CDR2 SNTAGT, per germline. The V end lost 6 bases, the J end lost 2 bases, and 20 bases lay between the germline ends. The CDR3 is CASSGGADLKAGNTIYF. In DNA, the CDR3 is TGTGCCAGCAGCGGCGGGGCAGACCTAAAAGCTGGAAACACCATATATTTT.

This clonotype showed up many times. The chain combines TRBV5-1 with TRBJ1-1; the D is unclear. Trimming took 4 bases from V and 0 from J, leaving 7 bases between them. This CDR3 is 13 amino acids long. Germline CDR1 and CDR2: SGHRS and YFSETQ. CDR3 sequence reads: CASSNSMNTEAFF. DNA of the CDR3: TGCGCCAGCAGCAACAGCATGAACACTGAAGCTTTCTTT. Filled out from reference TRBV5-1 and TRBJ1-1, the complete variable domain reads KAGVTQTPRYLIKTRGQQVTLSCSPISGHRSVSWYQQTPGQGLQFLFEYFSETQRNKGNFPGRFSGRQFSNSRSEMNVSTLELGDSALYLCASSNSMNTEAFFGQGTRLTVV.

The chain carries TRBV3-1 and TRBJ2-2, with a possible D match to TRBD2 (6 bases). The CDR3 totals 15 residues. With 1 base removed from V and 4 bases from J, the gap between germline ends came to 10 bases. Per the germline V gene, CDR1 is LGHDT and CDR2 is YNNKEL (reference sequence). This CDR3 reads CASSQGLGGTGELFF. For the CDR3, the DNA is TGTGCCAGCAGCCAAGGGCTGGGGGGCACCGGGGAGCTGTTTTTT.

This clonotype has just a few counts. The rearrangement links TRBV13 to TRBJ2-1; D ambiguous. This CDR3 comprises 15 residues. Germline-derived CDR1 and CDR2 are PRHDT and FYEKMQ (reference sequence). V was trimmed by 3 bases and J by 4 bases, leaving 13 bases between them. CDR3 bases: TGTGCCAGCAGCTTGGAGAAGGGCGTTTACAATGAGCAGTTCTTC. Translated: CASSLEKGVYNEQFF. Filled out from reference TRBV13 and TRBJ2-1, the complete variable domain reads AAGVIQSPRHLIKEKRETATLKCYPIPRHDTVYWYQQGPGQDPQFLISFYEKMQSDKGSIPDRFSAQQFSDYHSELNMSSLELGDSALYFCASSLEKGVYNEQFFGPGTRLTVL.

V gene TRBV21-1 combines with J gene TRBJ2-2; the tabulated D call, TRBD1, remains unverified against the DNA. TRBV21-1 is reported as a pseudogene. The CDR3 loop spans 14 amino acids. The CDR3 nucleotides are TGTGCCAGCAGCGCCCGGTGGGGGACCGGGGAGCTGTTTTTT. Translation gives CASSARWGTGELFF.

The chain recombines TRBV5-1 with TRBJ2-7, with 11 bases that match TRBD2. In germline, CDR1 is SGHRS, CDR2 YFSETQ. This CDR3 comprises 16 residues. V lost 0 bases and J lost 3; bases outside the gene matches: 5. The CDR3 nucleotides are TGCGCCAGCAGCTTGGCCCTAGCGGGGGGTTTCTACGAGCAGTACTTC. Its protein product is CASSLALAGGFYEQYF.

This clonotype was recorded many times. The chain carries TRBV29-1 and TRBJ2-7; D assignment may be TRBD1 or TRBD2 (6 bases each). The germline V gene encodes CDR1 SQVTM and CDR2 ANQGSEA. The germline V and J ends were trimmed by 1 base and 1 base, with 20 bases remaining between them. The CDR3 runs 17 residues. CDR3: CSVEGERWGAESYEQYF. The CDR3 DNA sequence: TGCAGCGTTGAAGGGGAGCGGTGGGGGGCAGAATCCTACGAGCAGTACTTC.

A few counts support this clonotype. This chain uses TRBV7-9 with TRBJ2-2; 7 bases agree with TRBD1. V lost 2 bases, J lost 7 bases, and 13 bases stayed unmatched. The CDR3 totals 17 residues. Looked up from germline, CDR1 is SEHNR and CDR2 is FQNEAQ (reference sequence). The CDR3 here is CASSLYGTVLDGGELFF. CDR3 coding DNA: TGTGCCAGCAGCTTATACGGGACAGTCCTGGATGGCGGGGAGCTGTTTTTT.

V gene TRBV19 combines with J gene TRBJ2-7; D uncertain. Between the trimmed V and J ends, which lost 1 base and 3 bases, there was a span of 10 bases. The CDR3 extends over 14 amino acids. In germline, CDR1 is LNHDA, CDR2 SQIVND (reference sequence). CDR3 sequence reads: CASSIANTNYEQYF. In DNA form, the CDR3 reads TGTGCCAGTAGTATAGCTAACACGAACTACGAGCAGTACTTC.

This chain links TRBV29-1 with TRBJ2-4, with D tentatively TRBD1 or TRBD2 (6 bases each). Trimming removed 2 bases from V and 4 bases from J, with 12 bases in between. From germline, CDR1 is SQVTM and CDR2 ANQGSEA. CDR3 size: 14 residues. This chain's CDR3 is CSVEYRGRKNIQYF. CDR3 in DNA: TGCAGCGTTGAATATAGGGGGAGGAAAAACATTCAGTACTTC.

This clonotype showed up many times. The rearrangement links TRBV12-3 or TRBV12-4 to TRBJ1-3; no firm D call. The length of the CDR3 is 13 residues. The germline V and J ends were trimmed by 6 bases and 0 bases, with 6 bases remaining between them. The CDR3: CASSSRSGNTIYF. The DNA of the CDR3 is TGTGCCAGCAGCTCCCGCTCTGGAAACACCATATATTTT.

The chain recombines TRBV7-9 with TRBJ2-3; the match to TRBD2 covers 7 bases. The CDR3 totals 14 residues. V gave up 5 bases and J gave up 9 bases; unmatched junction bases: 11. Germline CDR1 reads SEHNR; CDR2 reads FQNEAQ (reference sequence). This chain's CDR3 is CASSRGLESRTQYF. The CDR3 bases are TGTGCCAGCAGCCGAGGACTAGAATCGCGCACGCAGTATTTT.

This clonotype was recorded at least ten times. V and J are TRBV12-3 or TRBV12-4 and TRBJ2-1; 7 bases are a match to TRBD2. With 7 bases clipped from V and 10 bases from J, the junction kept 13 bases outside the gene matches. The CDR3 has 14 amino acids. The CDR3 nucleotides read TGTGCCAGCACCCCCCGGACTTCCGGGGGGGAGCAGTTCTTC. Translated, it gives CASTPRTSGGEQFF.

The chain is built from TRBV5-1 and TRBJ2-5; 9 bases align to TRBD1. This CDR3 has 15 amino acids. Trimming at V came to 5 bases and at J to 3 bases, leaving 8 bases not matched to a gene. Germline V lookup: CDR1 SGHRS, CDR2 YFSETQ. The CDR3 DNA reads TGCGCCAGCAGTGGGGAGACAGGGGGGAAAGAGACCCAGTACTTC. Translated, it gives CASSGETGGKETQYF. Variable domain in full (rest from reference TRBV5-1 and TRBJ2-5): KAGVTQTPRYLIKTRGQQVTLSCSPISGHRSVSWYQQTPGQGLQFLFEYFSETQRNKGNFPGRFSGRQFSNSRSEMNVSTLELGDSALYLCASSGETGGKETQYFGPGTRLLVL.

V and J are TRBV28 and TRBJ1-5; TRBD1 matches at 12 bases. Trimming at V came to 6 bases and at J to 4 bases, leaving 7 bases not matched to a gene. The CDR3 covers 16 residues. The germline V gene has CDR1 MDHEN and CDR2 SYDVKM. The CDR3 spells CASSRDRGLRNQPQHF. The CDR3 coding sequence is TGTGCCAGCAGCCGGGACAGGGGGCTTCGAAATCAGCCCCAGCATTTT.